These 27 T cell receptor beta chains came from one sample sequenced in a study of T cell responses to AZD1222 COVID-19 vaccine. Clones were sequenced by immunoSEQ multiplex PCR, and TCRdb holds only the in-frame ones, with some missing. The data show about 47,000 clones, 80% seen once. The source material was peripheral blood, sampled 28 days after the second dose of the MenACWY control vaccine. These receptors were taken from an adult who received the MenACWY meningococcal vaccine as a control.

The V call is TRBV6-1, the J call TRBJ2-1; TRBD2 matches 11 bases. This CDR3 is built from 16 residues. V shed 2 bases and J 3 bases; nucleotides not matched to a gene: 3. Germline-derived CDR1 and CDR2 are MNHNS and SASEGT. CDR3 sequence (DNA): TGTGCCAGCAGTGAACTAGCGGGGGGACACTACAATGAGCAGTTCTTC. It encodes CASSELAGGHYNEQFF.

This sequence joins TRBV10-1 and TRBJ2-5; D not certain. The CDR3 is 11 amino acids. Germline CDR1 WNHNN, CDR2 SYGVQD (reference sequence). The V and J ends lost 0 bases and 4 bases respectively, with 0 bases between them. DNA for the CDR3: TGCGCCAGCAGTGAGTCAGAGACCCAGTACTTC. The encoded protein is CASSESETQYF.

The CDR3 loop is CASSRGQVSPLHF. CDR3 coding DNA: TGTGCCTCGTCCAGGGGGCAGGTTTCACCCCTCCACTTT. J is TRBJ1-6 and V is TRBV30, with 8 bases matching TRBD1. Germline V gene data show CDR1 as GTSNPN and CDR2 as SVGIG (reference sequence). The CDR3 sequence is 13 residues long. Unmatched junction bases numbered 8, after V lost 7 bases and J lost 9 bases.

The rearrangement uses TRBV30 and TRBJ2-5; D is unclear. Germline lookup yields CDR1 GTSNPN and CDR2 SVGIG (reference sequence). V shed 2 bases and J shed 2 bases, with 9 bases lying between them. The CDR3 has 13 residues. The CDR3 DNA is TGTGCCTGGAGTATCACAGCTCAAGAGACCCAGTACTTC. Translating it yields CAWSITAQETQYF.

The V gene is TRBV11-2, the J gene TRBJ2-1, with 7 bases that match TRBD1. Germline lookup yields CDR1 SGHAT and CDR2 FQNNGV. V was clipped by 5 bases and J by 8 bases; unmatched bases: 15. The CDR3 length is 16 residues. This CDR3 is CASSPRRGGLGHEQFF. As DNA, the CDR3 is TGTGCCAGCAGCCCCCGCCGAGGGGGCCTTGGACATGAGCAGTTCTTC.

This rearrangement joins TRBV27 to TRBJ2-7, with 7 nucleotides matching TRBD1. This CDR3 contains 13 residues. The V segment lost 8 bases and the J segment 0 bases; nucleotides outside the gene matches: 4. Germline CDR1 and CDR2: MNHEY and SMNVEV (reference sequence). CDR3 protein: CASWDSNSYEQYF. The CDR3 region has the DNA TGTGCCAGCTGGGACAGCAACTCCTACGAGCAGTACTTC.

V and J are TRBV4-1 and TRBJ1-5; TRBD1 might be the D (5 bases). There are 15 residues in the CDR3. Germline loops: CDR1 MGHRA, CDR2 YSYEKL. With 4 bases removed from V and 3 bases from J, the gap between germline ends came to 13 bases. The CDR3 region is CASSRGDRDNQPQHF. The CDR3 coding sequence is TGCGCCAGCAGCCGGGGGGACCGAGACAATCAGCCCCAGCATTTT.

In its sample, this clone was seen a few times. The chain employs TRBV12-5 and TRBJ2-2; no clear D gene. The CDR3 consists of 12 residues. Trimming left V 1 base short and J 7 bases short, with 4 bases between. CDR1 is LGHNT and CDR2 is FRNRAP in the germline V gene. CDR3 DNA sequence: TGTGCTAGTGGTTTGGGAGACGGGGAGCTGTTTTTT. This encodes CASGLGDGELFF.

This clone appeared a few times. The chain joins TRBV19 to TRBJ1-1; 10 bases agree with TRBD1. After removal of 6 bases from V and 1 base from J, the junction contained 11 bases not matched to a gene. CDR3 length: 17 amino acids. Looked up from germline, CDR1 is LNHDA and CDR2 is SQIVND (reference sequence). CDR3 in amino acids: CASSAGTGAPSNTEAFF. CDR3 bases: TGTGCCAGTAGCGCCGGGACAGGGGCCCCTTCGAACACTGAAGCTTTCTTT.

This clone appeared a single time. The rearrangement links TRBV7-9 to TRBJ2-5, with 10 bases matching TRBD1. From germline, CDR1 is SEHNR and CDR2 FQNEAQ (reference sequence). J gave up 5 bases and V 5 bases, and 8 bases lay outside the gene matches. The CDR3 spans 15 residues. CDR3 protein: CASSRDRGAGETQYF. Written as DNA, the CDR3 is TGTGCCAGCAGCCGGGACAGGGGAGCGGGGGAGACCCAGTACTTC.

CDR3 protein: CASSSSLNTEAFF. The CDR3 DNA is TGCGCCAGCAGCTCGTCACTGAACACTGAAGCTTTCTTT. The V gene is TRBV5-1, the J gene TRBJ1-1; no clear D gene. With 3 bases removed from V and 0 bases from J, the gap between germline ends came to 6 bases. The CDR3 has 13 amino acids. CDR1 and CDR2 from the germline V gene are SGHRS and YFSETQ.

This chain uses TRBV3-1 (or the pseudogene TRBV3-2) with TRBJ1-3; possibly TRBD1 for D (6 bases). Germline assignment: CDR1 LGHDT and CDR2 YNNKEL (reference sequence). There are 17 residues in the CDR3. The V end lost 4 bases, the J end lost 4 bases, and 20 bases lay between the germline ends. CDR3: CASSRSQARGPGNTIYF. The CDR3 DNA reads TGTGCCAGCAGCCGGAGCCAGGCCAGGGGACCCGGAAACACCATATATTTT.

The V and J genes are TRBV18 and TRBJ1-5, with 7 bases that match TRBD1. This CDR3 has 14 residues. V shed 5 bases and J 3 bases; nucleotides not matched to a gene: 4. Germline V CDR1 and CDR2: KGHSH, LQKENI. CDR3 residues: CASSGGQYNQPQHF. DNA of the CDR3: TGTGCCAGCTCAGGGGGACAGTACAATCAGCCCCAGCATTTT.

J is TRBJ1-2 and V is TRBV2; the match to TRBD1 covers 9 bases. Germline lookup yields CDR1 SNHLY and CDR2 FYNNEI. The CDR3 spans 13 residues. V shed 6 bases and J 5 bases; nucleotides not matched to a gene: 4. The DNA for the CDR3 is TGTGCCAGCAGGACAGGGGGGTGGTATGGCTACACCTTC. Translated: CASRTGGWYGYTF.

The chain recombines TRBV5-1 with TRBJ1-1; D remains ambiguous. Trimming removed 0 bases at V and 0 bases at J, with 6 bases between. Germline V gene data show CDR1 as SGHRS and CDR2 as YFSETQ. This CDR3 has 14 residues. The DNA of the CDR3 is TGCGCCAGCAGCTTGGCCAATCTGAACACTGAAGCTTTCTTT. Translation gives CASSLANLNTEAFF.

The genes are TRBV3-1 (or the pseudogene TRBV3-2) and TRBJ1-1; TRBD1 agrees at 8 bases. Germline CDR1 reads LGHDT; CDR2 reads YNNKEL (reference sequence). The CDR3 is 15 residues long. The ends lost 5 bases at V and 3 bases at J; junction bases unmatched: 8. The CDR3 DNA reads TGTGCCAGCAGCGCTCGGGACAGGTCCTACACTGAAGCTTTCTTT. It is translated as CASSARDRSYTEAFF.

This chain uses TRBV5-6 with TRBJ2-7; the D is unclear. The germline V gene has CDR1 SGHDT and CDR2 YYEEEE. The V end lost 1 base, the J end lost 0 bases, and 14 bases lay between the germline ends. CDR3 length equals 16 residues. The CDR3 spells CASSLLLRRSSYEQYF. DNA for the CDR3: TGTGCCAGCAGCTTGTTGCTCCGCAGGAGCTCCTACGAGCAGTACTTC.

The V call is TRBV4-1, the J call TRBJ1-5; 7 bases match TRBD1. V lost 1 base to trimming and J lost 2 bases; unmatched junction nucleotides: 2. CDR1 MGHRA and CDR2 YSYEKL come from the germline V gene. This CDR3 has 15 residues. In DNA, the CDR3 is TGCGCCAGCAGCCAAGGACAGGGTGGCAATCAGCCCCAGCATTTT. This translates into CASSQGQGGNQPQHF.

The V and J genes are TRBV24-1 and TRBJ2-1, with a possible D match to TRBD2 (5 bases). V gave up 4 bases and J gave up 10 bases, with 10 bases separating them. The CDR3 has 12 residues. The germline CDR1 and CDR2 sequences are KGHDR and SFDVKD. This CDR3 reads CATSESRGEQFF. The DNA of the CDR3 is TGTGCCACCAGTGAGTCTAGAGGGGAGCAGTTCTTC.

The J gene is TRBJ1-5, the V gene TRBV1. TRBV1 is a recognized pseudogene. The CDR3 has 13 amino acids. CDR3 protein: CTSSLGWNQPQHF. The CDR3, as DNA: TGCACCAGCAGCCTGGGGTGGAATCAGCCCCAGCATTTT.

This clone appeared once. The rearrangement joins TRBV11-2 to TRBJ1-4; no reliable D call. This CDR3 spans 15 amino acids. Germline lookup yields CDR1 SGHAT and CDR2 FQNNGV. V was shortened by 6 bases and J by 6 bases, with 17 bases between the two germline ends. The CDR3 reads CASSPQRVGHEKLFF. The CDR3 region has the DNA TGTGCCAGCAGTCCTCAGCGAGTGGGTCATGAAAAACTGTTTTTT.

V is TRBV9 and J is TRBJ1-3, with 9 bases lining up with TRBD1. Trimming at V came to 6 bases and at J to 0 bases, leaving 10 bases not matched to a gene. The length of the CDR3 is 17 residues. Germline lookup yields CDR1 SGDLS and CDR2 YYNGEE. The CDR3 region has the DNA TGTGCCAGCACCCCCCGGGTGACAGGGGGCTCTGGAAACACCATATATTTT. This sequence encodes CASTPRVTGGSGNTIYF.

The chain joins TRBV24-1 to TRBJ2-1, with TRBD1 identical over 9 bases. With 4 bases clipped from V and 8 bases from J, the junction kept 8 bases outside the gene matches. CDR1 and CDR2 (germline): KGHDR, SFDVKD. This CDR3 has 15 residues. CDR3 sequence: CATSDVGQGSDEQFF. The CDR3 DNA follows: TGTGCCACCAGTGACGTGGGACAGGGTAGCGATGAGCAGTTCTTC.

The gene calls are TRBV4-1 and TRBJ2-3; perhaps TRBD1 as D (5 bases). The V gene lost 5 bases and the J gene lost 3 bases, with 15 bases spanning the gap. The germline CDR1 and CDR2 sequences are MGHRA and YSYEKL. This CDR3 has 15 residues. In DNA, the CDR3 is TGCGCCAGCAGCATAAAGGCAGGGAAGACAGATACGCAGTATTTT. Protein product: CASSIKAGKTDTQYF.

The chain joins TRBV30 to TRBJ1-5; weak D call: TRBD1 (5 bases). The ends were cut back, 0 bases at V and 2 bases at J, with 17 bases in the middle. CDR3 size: 17 residues. The germline gives CDR1 GTSNPN, CDR2 SVGIG (reference sequence). For the CDR3, the DNA is TGTGCCTGGAGTGTACGGGGGAGGTACGGACGCAATCAGCCCCAGCATTTT. It translates to CAWSVRGRYGRNQPQHF.

This rearrangement joins TRBV19 to TRBJ2-1; TRBD1 is a possible D gene (5 bases). CDR1 LNHDA and CDR2 SQIVND come from the germline V gene (reference sequence). The CDR3 has 13 amino acids. Trimming left V 3 bases short and J 3 bases short, with 6 bases between. The DNA of the CDR3 is TGTGCCAGTAGTATGACAGACTACAATGAGCAGTTCTTC. Translated: CASSMTDYNEQFF.

This clone was seen a handful of times. Other DNA variants within this sample encode the same CDR3. This CDR3 reads CSVVGRWNTEAFF. DNA for the CDR3: TGCAGCGTTGTGGGACGGTGGAACACTGAAGCTTTCTTT. V gene TRBV29-1 combines with J gene TRBJ1-1, with a tentative D call TRBD1 (5 bases). V lost 4 bases and J lost 1, with 10 bases in between. Germline lookup yields CDR1 SQVTM and CDR2 ANQGSEA. This CDR3 has 13 amino acids.